One sample yielded the 25 T cell receptor beta chains listed below, sequenced in a study of cytomegalovirus exposure and HLA in healthy donors. The PCR made use of 60 Vbeta and 13 Jbeta primers. Sequencing was performed with immunoSEQ multiplex PCR; in TCRdb, only in-frame clones are kept and a portion is missing. The sample shows around 78,000 clones, roughly 75% of them seen only once. Sequences were obtained from PBMCs. The origin of the receptors is a male donor in good health and CMV-seronegative.

The chain joins TRBV11-3 to TRBJ1-1; a possible D gene is TRBD1 (6 bases). CDR1 and CDR2 from the germline V gene are SGHNT and YENEEA. The V and J ends lost 5 bases and 3 bases respectively, with 10 bases between them. The CDR3 spans 13 residues. CDR3 nucleotides: TGTGCCAGCAGCGAAAGGGGGTACACTGAAGCTTTCTTT. Amino acid sequence: CASSERGYTEAFF.

The chain links TRBV6-1 to TRBJ1-2; 12 bases are a match to TRBD1. The CDR3 spans 13 residues. Germline loops: CDR1 MNHNS, CDR2 SASEGT. The V segment lost 8 bases and the J segment 7 bases; nucleotides outside the gene matches: 5. CDR3 DNA: TGTGCCAGCTATGGGACAGGGGGCCTTGGCTACACCTTC. Translated: CASYGTGGLGYTF.

The rearrangement links TRBV19 to TRBJ2-5; 7 bases are a match to TRBD1. Near its end, the DNA agrees better with TRBJ2-7, so the J call may be wrong. CDR1 LNHDA and CDR2 SQIVND come from the germline V gene (reference sequence). There are 13 residues in the CDR3. The chain's CDR3 is CASSEGQQYEQYF. CDR3 nucleotides: TGTGCCAGTAGTGAGGGACAGCAATACGAGCAGTACTTC.

The V gene is TRBV2, the J gene TRBJ2-7, with a tentative D call TRBD1 (6 bases). From germline, CDR1 is SNHLY and CDR2 FYNNEI. CDR3 size: 15 residues. Trimming shortened V by 6 bases and J by 2 bases, and 17 bases separated the two germline ends. Here the CDR3 reads CASRYGTQVTYEQYF. In nucleotides, the CDR3 is TGTGCCAGCAGATACGGGACACAAGTAACCTACGAGCAGTACTTC.

The chain recombines TRBV5-1 with TRBJ2-3; TRBD2 matches at 10 bases. Germline trimming cut 7 bases from V and 5 bases from J; bases unmatched to any gene: 7. The CDR3 contains 14 residues. Germline V gene lookup returns CDR1 SGHRS and CDR2 YFSETQ. CDR3 nucleotides: TGCGCCAGCGCCGGGCTAGCGGGAGAAGATACGCAGTATTTT. It specifies CASAGLAGEDTQYF.

The chain carries TRBV7-9 and TRBJ2-5, with 7 bases lining up with TRBD2. The V segment lost 1 base and the J segment 5 bases; nucleotides outside the gene matches: 4. The CDR3 runs to 14 residues. The germline CDR1 and CDR2 sequences are SEHNR and FQNEAQ (reference sequence). The CDR3 spells CASSLGGGWETQYF. CDR3 DNA sequence: TGTGCCAGCAGCTTAGGCGGGGGTTGGGAGACCCAGTACTTC.

This rearrangement joins TRBV10-3 to TRBJ1-2; 8 bases fit TRBD1. With 2 bases clipped from V and 4 bases from J, the junction kept 3 bases outside the gene matches. Germline values: CDR1 ENHRY, CDR2 SYGVKD. The CDR3 loop spans 14 amino acids. CDR3 sequence reads: CAISEPRGPYGYTF. The CDR3 bases are TGTGCCATCAGTGAGCCCAGGGGGCCCTATGGCTACACCTTC.

The sample holds a few counts of this clone. This sequence joins TRBV6-1 and TRBJ2-5; 11 nucleotides agree with TRBD2. Looked up from germline, CDR1 is MNHNS and CDR2 is SASEGT. The length of the CDR3 is 15 residues. J gave up 11 bases and V 2 bases, and 10 bases lay outside the gene matches. The CDR3 loop reads CASSELLAGVREQYF. The CDR3 nucleotides read TGTGCCAGCAGTGAATTACTAGCGGGAGTCAGGGAGCAGTACTTC.

V and J are TRBV2 and TRBJ2-7, with D possibly matching TRBD1 (5 bases). The V gene lost 5 bases and the J gene lost 3 bases, with 14 bases spanning the gap. The CDR3 covers 14 residues. Germline CDR1 reads SNHLY; CDR2 reads FYNNEI. CDR3 coding DNA: TGTGCCAGCAGTTACAGGCGCTCGTTCTACGAGCAGTACTTC. Protein sequence: CASSYRRSFYEQYF.

The chain couples TRBV4-3 to TRBJ2-7, with D unresolved. The ends were cut back, 1 base at V and 1 base at J, with 14 bases in the middle. The CDR3 loop spans 16 amino acids. CDR1 and CDR2 from the germline V gene are LGHNA and YSLEER. The CDR3 loop is CASSQVSSGRSYEQYF. The CDR3 DNA reads as TGCGCCAGCAGCCAAGTTTCTTCCGGCAGGTCCTACGAGCAGTACTTC.

V usage is TRBV7-4 and J usage is TRBJ2-5; 10 positions match TRBD1. The CDR3 totals 15 residues. J was trimmed by 2 bases and V by 1 base; bases with no gene match: 1. Germline lookup yields CDR1 SGHVT and CDR2 SQSDAQ. In DNA form, the CDR3 reads TGTGCCAGCAGCTTAGGGACAGGGGGGCAAGAGACCCAGTACTTC. Its protein product is CASSLGTGGQETQYF.

The chain joins TRBV19 to TRBJ1-3, with D tentatively TRBD1 (6 bases). Trimming took 5 bases from V and 0 from J, leaving 14 bases between them. The CDR3 runs to 16 residues. The germline V gene has CDR1 LNHDA and CDR2 SQIVND (reference sequence). For the CDR3, the DNA is TGTGCCAGTAGTCAGGACAGAGGAAGCTCTGGAAACACCATATATTTT. It translates to CASSQDRGSSGNTIYF. The whole variable domain, filled in from reference TRBV19 and TRBJ1-3, reads DGGITQSPKYLFRKEGQNVTLSCEQNLNHDAMYWYRQDPGQGLRLIYYSQIVNDFQKGDIAEGYSVSREKKESFPLTVTSAQKNPTAFYLCASSQDRGSSGNTIYFGEGSWLTVV.

The V and J genes are TRBV5-4 and TRBJ2-2; D may be TRBD2 (6 bases). Germline V lookup: CDR1 SGHNT, CDR2 YYREEE (reference sequence). This CDR3 region has 17 residues. Trimming cost V 4 bases and J 2 bases, with 18 bases left between them. In DNA form, the CDR3 reads TGTGCCAGCAGCACCGGGGGTTGGGGACGCAACACCGGGGAGCTGTTTTTT. Translating gives CASSTGGWGRNTGELFF.

V gene TRBV4-3 combines with J gene TRBJ1-1; D remains ambiguous. This CDR3 comprises 15 residues. CDR1 and CDR2 (germline): LGHNA, YSLEER. The V gene lost 4 bases and the J gene lost 0 bases, with 12 bases spanning the gap. The CDR3 region has the DNA TGCGCCAGCAGCCCGGGGAAATTCTTGAACACTGAAGCTTTCTTT. Translation gives CASSPGKFLNTEAFF.

This sequence joins TRBV5-1 and TRBJ2-5; 16 bases are shared with TRBD2. Germline loops: CDR1 SGHRS, CDR2 YFSETQ. J lost 0 bases, V lost 5 bases, and 7 bases had no gene match. The CDR3 is 18 amino acids. This CDR3 is CASRRGLAGGKYQETQYF. The CDR3 coding sequence is TGCGCCAGCAGAAGGGGACTAGCGGGGGGGAAGTACCAAGAGACCCAGTACTTC.

The rearrangement links TRBV7-2 to TRBJ1-1; tentatively, D is TRBD1 (6 bases). The CDR3 spans 15 residues. From germline, CDR1 is SGHTA and CDR2 FQGNSA. The V and J ends lost 5 bases and 4 bases respectively, with 17 bases between them. The CDR3 loop is CASSPRSVRGTEAFF. In nucleotides, the CDR3 is TGTGCCAGCAGCCCCCGGTCGGTCAGGGGCACTGAAGCTTTCTTT.

The CDR3 sequence is CASSGGLAGLRIQYF. The CDR3 nucleotides are TGTGCCAGTAGTGGAGGACTAGCGGGATTAAGAATTCAGTACTTC. This chain joins TRBV19 and TRBJ2-4; 12 bases are a match to TRBD2. The CDR3 has 15 amino acids. V lost 5 bases and J lost 10; bases outside the gene matches: 9. Per germline, CDR1 LNHDA and CDR2 SQIVND (reference sequence).

This clone was seen only once. The J gene is TRBJ2-7, the V gene TRBV28, with 11 nucleotides matching TRBD1. Germline V gives CDR1 MDHEN, CDR2 SYDVKM. Trimming cost V 6 bases and J 4 bases; bases outside gene matches: 14. The CDR3 has 17 residues. CDR3 protein: CASRTGTGGLRGYEQYF. The CDR3 coding sequence is TGTGCCAGCAGGACCGGGACAGGGGGTTTACGGGGTTACGAGCAGTACTTC.

The genes are TRBV4-1 and TRBJ2-3; no clear D gene. Trimming took off 0 bases at V and 7 bases at J, with 11 bases between the two ends. Germline V CDR1 and CDR2: MGHRA, YSYEKL. This CDR3 comprises 14 residues. CDR3 nucleotides: TGCGCCAGCAGCCAAGATCATCTTCAGAATACGCAGTATTTT. This translates into CASSQDHLQNTQYF.

In the case of this clone: The sample holds other DNA sequences that translate to the same CDR3. The V and J genes are TRBV10-3 and TRBJ2-3; D is possibly TRBD1 (5 bases). In germline, CDR1 is ENHRY, CDR2 SYGVKD. The V and J ends lost 2 bases and 6 bases respectively, with 12 bases between them. The CDR3 spans 14 residues. DNA for the CDR3: TGTGCCATCAGTGAGAGAGAGGACACGGATACGCAGTATTTT. This translates into CAISEREDTDTQYF.

The J gene is TRBJ1-6, the V gene TRBV27, with 9 nucleotides matching TRBD1. V gave up 6 bases and J gave up 7 bases; unmatched junction bases: 19. Germline V gives CDR1 MNHEY, CDR2 SMNVEV (reference sequence). The CDR3 covers 19 residues. CDR3 region: CASSPNGQGTPVWNSPLHF. The CDR3 region has the DNA TGTGCCAGCAGCCCCAATGGACAGGGGACCCCTGTATGGAATTCACCCCTCCACTTT.

The chain carries TRBV7-9 and TRBJ2-1, with 10 bases that match TRBD2. The ends lost 1 base at V and 0 bases at J; junction bases unmatched: 6. Germline CDR1 and CDR2: SEHNR and FQNEAQ (reference sequence). The CDR3 consists of 18 residues. DNA of the CDR3: TGTGCCAGCAGCTTAGATCTAGCGGGGGACTACTCCTACAATGAGCAGTTCTTC. It codes for CASSLDLAGDYSYNEQFF.

The chain recombines TRBV5-1 with TRBJ2-6, with D maybe TRBD2 (6 bases). Germline V gene sequence: CDR1 SGHRS, CDR2 YFSETQ. The CDR3 loop spans 14 amino acids. Trimming removed 5 bases from V and 1 base from J, with 7 bases in between. The DNA of the CDR3 is TGCGCCAGCAGGGCGGGGTCTGGGGCCAACGTCCTGACTTTC. Amino acids: CASRAGSGANVLTF.

This clone was detected a few times. The chain uses TRBV19 and TRBJ1-6; D ambiguous. The V end lost 1 base, the J end lost 5 bases, and 9 bases lay between the germline ends. The CDR3 consists of 15 residues. CDR1 is LNHDA, CDR2 SQIVND, per germline (reference sequence). The CDR3 DNA is TGTGCCAGTAGTATAGGGCAGTCCAATAATTCACCCCTCCACTTT. Protein sequence: CASSIGQSNNSPLHF.

This chain connects TRBV12-5 to TRBJ2-1; perhaps TRBD2 as D (6 bases). V was clipped by 2 bases and J by 4 bases, with 12 bases between them. Germline V CDR1 and CDR2: LGHNT, FRNRAP. The CDR3 sequence is 15 residues long. CDR3 in DNA: TGTGCTAGTGGTTTGACCCTGGGACTGTACAATGAGCAGTTCTTC. The encoded protein is CASGLTLGLYNEQFF.